These T cell receptor beta chains were read from a single sample in a study of beta chain features in type 1 diabetes. TCRdb keeps only in-frame clones here, not all; method: immunoSEQ multiplex PCR. Of hundreds of thousands of clones detected, about an eighth appear once; the ten largest clones hold 0.045% to 0.05%. Source material: naive CD4+ T cells from blood. These receptors all come from a woman between 18 and 29 years old in good health. Both conserved end residues are part of each CDR3. Fields, in order: D gene, V gene, J gene, clone size, CDR3 DNA, CDR3 protein. A D gene is named only where the DNA matches it firmly. Only some rows state a clone size, as once, few, many or a class for expanded clones.

d_call: TRBD2; v_call: TRBV7-2; j_call: TRBJ2-1; clone_size: -; cdr3_nt: TGTGCCAGCAGCCAGCGGGAGTACAATGAGCAGTTCTTC; cdr3_aa: CASSQREYNEQFF
d_call: -; v_call: TRBV9; j_call: TRBJ2-1; clone_size: few; cdr3_nt: TGTGCCAGCAGCGTAGGTGGTCCGGGGGTGAGCTCCTACAATGAGCAGTTCTTC; cdr3_aa: CASSVGGPGVSSYNEQFF
d_call: -; v_call: TRBV6-5; j_call: TRBJ2-5; clone_size: few; cdr3_nt: TGTGCCAGCACCACTAGCTGGGAAGGAGAGACCCAGTACTTC; cdr3_aa: CASTTSWEGETQYF
d_call: TRBD2; v_call: TRBV27; j_call: TRBJ2-1; clone_size: -; cdr3_nt: TGTGCCAGCAGTTCTAGCGGGGGAAGCTCCTACAATGAGCAGTTCTTC; cdr3_aa: CASSSSGGSSYNEQFF
d_call: TRBD2; v_call: TRBV7-9; j_call: TRBJ2-7; clone_size: -; cdr3_nt: TGTGCCAGCAGCTTGCTAGCGGGAGCCACCTACGAGCAGTACTTC; cdr3_aa: CASSLLAGATYEQYF
d_call: -; v_call: TRBV20-1; j_call: TRBJ1-4; clone_size: -; cdr3_nt: TGCAGCTTCGCGACTAATGAAAAACTGTTTTTT; cdr3_aa: CSFATNEKLFF
d_call: TRBD1; v_call: TRBV4-2; j_call: TRBJ1-4; clone_size: -; cdr3_nt: TGTGCCAGCAGCCCCCGGGTAGGGGGCAATGAAAAACTGTTTTTT; cdr3_aa: CASSPRVGGNEKLFF
d_call: -; v_call: TRBV10-3; j_call: TRBJ2-7; clone_size: few; cdr3_nt: TGTGCCATCAGTGGCATCGACCAGGGCTACGAGCAGTACTTC; cdr3_aa: CAISGIDQGYEQYF
d_call: -; v_call: TRBV18; j_call: TRBJ2-1; clone_size: few; cdr3_nt: TGTGCCAGCTCAACTCAGAACTCCTACAATGAGCAGTTCTTC; cdr3_aa: CASSTQNSYNEQFF
d_call: -; v_call: TRBV28; j_call: TRBJ2-3; clone_size: few; cdr3_nt: TGTGCCAGCAGTTCCGGCGGGGGCACAGATACGCAGTATTTT; cdr3_aa: CASSSGGGTDTQYF
d_call: -; v_call: TRBV7-2; j_call: TRBJ2-1; clone_size: -; cdr3_nt: TGTGCCAGCAGCTTAGCCCCAGTGAACTACAATGAGCAGTTCTTC; cdr3_aa: CASSLAPVNYNEQFF
d_call: -; v_call: TRBV7-2; j_call: TRBJ1-1; clone_size: -; cdr3_nt: TGTGCCAGCAGCTTATTAGGGGGAGTCACTGAAGCTTTCTTT; cdr3_aa: CASSLLGGVTEAFF
d_call: -; v_call: TRBV5-1; j_call: TRBJ2-5; clone_size: few; cdr3_nt: TGCGCCAGCAGCTTGCAGCGACCGGGACAAGAGACCCAGTACTTC; cdr3_aa: CASSLQRPGQETQYF
d_call: TRBD1; v_call: TRBV15; j_call: TRBJ1-5; clone_size: -; cdr3_nt: TGTGCCACCAGCAGAGATCGGGGACAGAATCAGCCCCAGCATTTT; cdr3_aa: CATSRDRGQNQPQHF
d_call: -; v_call: TRBV9; j_call: TRBJ1-6; clone_size: -; cdr3_nt: TGTGCCAGCAGCGCGCAAATGGGGGAAGGGTCACCCCTCCACTTT; cdr3_aa: CASSAQMGEGSPLHF
d_call: -; v_call: TRBV9; j_call: TRBJ2-3; clone_size: -; cdr3_nt: TGTGCCAGCAGCGTAGGGCGCTCGGGGGCAGATACGCAGTATTTT; cdr3_aa: CASSVGRSGADTQYF
d_call: -; v_call: TRBV4-2; j_call: TRBJ2-1; clone_size: few; cdr3_nt: TGTGCCAGCAGCCAAGATCTGGCAGGCAAGCCCTACAATGAGCAGTTCTTC; cdr3_aa: CASSQDLAGKPYNEQFF
d_call: TRBD1; v_call: TRBV2; j_call: TRBJ1-2; clone_size: -; cdr3_nt: TGTGCCAGCAGGGGGGACAGGGAGTACTATGGCTACACCTTC; cdr3_aa: CASRGDREYYGYTF
d_call: TRBD1; v_call: TRBV7-9; j_call: TRBJ2-5; clone_size: few; cdr3_nt: TGTGCCAGCAGCTCCCAGGGGGCAAGAGAGACCCAGTACTTC; cdr3_aa: CASSSQGARETQYF
d_call: -; v_call: TRBV30; j_call: TRBJ1-2; clone_size: -; cdr3_nt: TGTGCCTGGAGCCCCGGAAGATTTCTTTCTGGCTACACCTTC; cdr3_aa: CAWSPGRFLSGYTF
d_call: TRBD1; v_call: TRBV29-1; j_call: TRBJ2-5; clone_size: few; cdr3_nt: TGCAGCGTGAGAAACAGGGGGCCAGGAGAGACCCAGTACTTC; cdr3_aa: CSVRNRGPGETQYF